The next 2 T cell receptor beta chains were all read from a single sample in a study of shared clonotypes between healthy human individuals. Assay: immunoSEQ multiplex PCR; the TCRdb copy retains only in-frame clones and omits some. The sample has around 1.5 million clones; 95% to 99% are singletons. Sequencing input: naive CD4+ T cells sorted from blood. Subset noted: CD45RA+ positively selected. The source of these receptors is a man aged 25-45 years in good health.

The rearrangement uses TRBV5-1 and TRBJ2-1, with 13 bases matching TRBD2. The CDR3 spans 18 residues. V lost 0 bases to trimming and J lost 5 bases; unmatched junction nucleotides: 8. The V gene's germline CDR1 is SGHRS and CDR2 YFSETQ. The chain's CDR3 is CASSLEELAGGLNNEQFF. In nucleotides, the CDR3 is TGCGCCAGCAGCTTGGAGGAACTAGCGGGAGGGTTAAACAATGAGCAGTTCTTC. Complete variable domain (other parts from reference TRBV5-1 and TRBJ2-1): KAGVTQTPRYLIKTRGQQVTLSCSPISGHRSVSWYQQTPGQGLQFLFEYFSETQRNKGNFPGRFSGRQFSNSRSEMNVSTLELGDSALYLCASSLEELAGGLNNEQFFGPGTRLTVL.

The CDR3 reads CASSWHTGELFF. The CDR3, as DNA: TGTGCCAGCAGCTGGCACACCGGGGAGCTGTTTTTT. The rearrangement uses TRBV2 and TRBJ2-2; D ambiguous. The CDR3 totals 12 residues. The V and J ends lost 6 bases and 3 bases respectively, with 5 bases between them. CDR1 is SNHLY, CDR2 FYNNEI, per germline. Full variable domain (remainder filled in from reference TRBV2 and TRBJ2-2): EPEVTQTPSHQVTQMGQEVILRCVPISNHLYFYWYRQILGQKVEFLVSFYNNEISEKSEIFDDQFSVERPDGSNFTLKIRSTKLEDSAMYFCASSWHTGELFFGEGSRLTVL.